This T cell receptor beta chain was identified during a study of molecular identifiers for immune sequencing clone quantification. In TCRdb, the PCR reads were re-called with MiXCR into one record per CDR3 protein. The sample yields hundreds of thousands of distinct CDR3 sequences, 15% to 20% seen once. The CDR3 runs 13 residues. A word on this clonotype: Its ends do not fully match the called genes, so a read error is possible.

The rearrangement uses TRBV12-3 or TRBV12-4 and TRBJ1-1; no clear D gene. What was sequenced was naive CD8+ T cells from blood, with Jurkat cell RNA spiked in. Stated subset: FACS-sorted CD8+CD4-CCR7+CD45RA+ naive T cells. The receptor was derived from a human donor in good health. Some libraries in this study had Jurkat cell RNA spiked in. DNA for the CDR3: TGTGCCAGCAGTTTAAAGAGAAACACTGGAGCTTTCTTT. Its translation is CASSLKRNTGAFF.